This TCR beta chain was sequenced during a study of blood T cell repertoires in COVID-19. Across the whole study: Sites across the United States, Italy and Spain contributed samples from acute and convalescent COVID-19. The analysed material was cDNA or gDNA that came from T cells, B-cell-depleted T cells, or PBMCs.

Per the original data handling: Amplifying reference gene primers gave estimates of nucleated cell counts. Assay used: immunoSEQ multiplex PCR; TCRdb lists only in-frame clones, some missing. The DNA was the basis for D and trimming; V, J and clone size are from that table. This table holds 250,000 or so clones, roughly 80% found once. The J segment lost 5 bases and the V segment lost 2 bases, leaving 14 bases of the junction unmatched. Germline V gene lookup returns CDR1 MDHEN and CDR2 SYDVKM. The CDR3 is made up of 18 amino acids. The sample comprised peripheral blood. This sequence joins TRBV28 and TRBJ2-7; 11 bases agree with TRBD2. The origin of this receptor is a woman between 18 and 29 years old with acute or convalescent COVID-19. The chain's CDR3 is CASSLPLGEPGLADEQYF. DNA of the CDR3: TGTGCCAGCAGTTTACCCCTAGGCGAGCCGGGACTAGCGGACGAGCAGTACTTC.